This entry concerns a single T cell receptor beta chain. The antigen is not known. This specimen belongs to a study of a mutant IDH1 vaccine in newly diagnosed glioma. Whole-study context: The sex distribution of treated patients was around 60% male and about 38% female, with a mean age of around 40 years. Before enrollment, patients got radiotherapy alone, temozolomide alone, or mostly the combination.

Time point of the sample: week 47, end of study. Vaccination comprised doses that each held 300 ug of mutant IDH1 20-mer peptide, plus topical imiquimod. Generated by immunoSEQ multiplex PCR, the TCRdb table keeps only in-frame clones and is missing some. This table has tens of thousands of clones, 82% appearing once. Sequencing was performed on PBMCs, taken from a glioma patient whose treatment included an IDH1 peptide vaccine. The TCR was taken from a middle-aged man with glioma. Some clones in this sample may be carry-over from other donors' samples.

CDR3 in amino acids: CASSPWTGGNSYEQYF. In nucleotides, the CDR3 is TGTGCCAGCAGCCCCTGGACAGGGGGCAACAGCTACGAGCAGTACTTC. The chain joins TRBV7-9 to TRBJ2-7, with 11 bases lining up with TRBD1. The CDR3 contains 16 residues. The V and J ends lost 5 bases and 3 bases, in that order; junction bases with no gene match: 9. The germline V gene has CDR1 SEHNR and CDR2 FQNEAQ (reference sequence).